The 11 T cell receptor beta chains below were found in one sample sequenced in a study of Graves' ophthalmopathy and Graves' hyperthyroidism. Beta-chain TCR CDR3 regions were amplified from RNA transcripts. The first round was an RT-PCR with HTBI primers, and the second round was a multiplex PCR. TCRdb passed the multiplex PCR reads through MiXCR, listing each CDR3 protein once. The sample consists of 600,000 to 650,000 distinct CDR3 sequences, about a fifth of them appearing once. Sequencing used peripheral blood. These receptors all come from a woman between 18 and 29 years old with stable Graves' hyperthyroidism. Some clones in this sample may be carry-over from other donors' samples.

This clonotype occurred many times. The rearrangement joins TRBV27 to TRBJ1-1; D is perhaps TRBD1 (5 bases). The ends were cut back, 2 bases at V and 3 bases at J, with 10 bases in the middle. This CDR3 is built from 14 residues. Looked up from germline, CDR1 is MNHEY and CDR2 is SMNVEV (reference sequence). In nucleotides, the CDR3 is TGTGCCAGCAGTTTACAGGGTTCGTACACTGAAGCTTTCTTT. It codes for CASSLQGSYTEAFF.

This clonotype showed up just once. The chain is built from TRBV4-2 and TRBJ2-1; D is possibly TRBD1 (7 bases). Germline values: CDR1 LGHNA, CDR2 YNFKEQ. This CDR3 region has 22 residues. Between the trimmed V and J ends, which lost 3 bases and 0 bases, there was a span of 30 bases. CDR3 bases: TGTGCCAGCAGCCAGCCACCAGGGGGTAGTAGCGGAACCCCCTACTCCTACAATGAGCAGTTCTTC. The encoded protein is CASSQPPGGSSGTPYSYNEQFF.

This clonotype was counted at least ten times. The rearrangement joins TRBV5-5 to TRBJ2-5, with 8 positions matching TRBD1. The germline V gene encodes CDR1 SGHKS and CDR2 YYEKEE (reference sequence). The CDR3 is 15 amino acids. V shed 2 bases, J shed 4 bases, and the junction held 7 bases outside the gene matches. The DNA for the CDR3 is TGTGCCAGCAGCTTATATCCAGGGGGCCGAGAGACCCAGTACTTC. Its translation: CASSLYPGGRETQYF.

This clonotype was seen repeatedly, ten times or more. The V call is TRBV10-3, the J call TRBJ1-1, with 7 bases fitting TRBD1. The germline V gene has CDR1 ENHRY and CDR2 SYGVKD. The CDR3 spans 12 residues. With V trimmed by 4 bases and J by 8 bases, 4 bases remained unmatched. The CDR3 DNA sequence: TGTGCCATCAGTGGAGGGGGCCGGGAAGCTTTCTTT. Translating gives CAISGGGREAFF.

This clonotype was counted between two and nine times. Here the CDR3 reads CSVETGTGWKTQYF. In DNA form, the CDR3 reads TGCAGCGTAGAAACCGGGACAGGGTGGAAGACCCAGTACTTC. V and J are TRBV29-1 and TRBJ2-5, with 9 positions matching TRBD1. The CDR3 is made up of 14 amino acids. The J segment lost 6 bases and the V segment lost 6 bases, leaving 11 bases of the junction unmatched. The germline CDR1 and CDR2 sequences are SQVTM and ANQGSEA.

This clonotype occurred a few times. The CDR3 coding sequence is TGTGCCTGGAGTGTGCCCCGACAGGGGGCTGGGTATGGCTACACCTTC. Translated, it gives CAWSVPRQGAGYGYTF. The rearrangement joins TRBV30 to TRBJ1-2, with 10 nucleotides matching TRBD1. The junction had 9 bases not matched to a gene; V was cut back by 0 bases and J by 5 bases. This CDR3 spans 16 amino acids. Germline CDR1 reads GTSNPN; CDR2 reads SVGIG (reference sequence). Combining the CDR3 with reference TRBV30 and TRBJ1-2 gives the whole variable domain SQTIHQWPATLVQPVGSPLSLECTVEGTSNPNLYWYRQAAGRGLQLLFYSVGIGQISSEVPQNLSASRPQDRQFILSSKKLLLSDSGFYLCAWSVPRQGAGYGYTFGSGTRLTVV.

Ten or more counts support this clonotype. The genes are TRBV30 and TRBJ1-1; 9 bases are a match to TRBD1. Germline-derived CDR1 and CDR2 are GTSNPN and SVGIG (reference sequence). The CDR3 is 15 residues long. The V segment lost 5 bases and the J segment 0 bases; nucleotides outside the gene matches: 7. This CDR3 reads CAWLRGTGLNTEAFF. In DNA form, the CDR3 reads TGTGCCTGGCTGCGGGGGACAGGGCTGAACACTGAAGCTTTCTTT.

At least ten counts were recorded for this clonotype. The rearrangement joins TRBV10-2 to TRBJ2-7, with 10 bases matching TRBD2. The CDR3 consists of 15 residues. The J segment lost 2 bases and the V segment lost 4 bases, leaving 5 bases of the junction unmatched. The germline V gene encodes CDR1 WSHSY and CDR2 SAAADI. Written as DNA, the CDR3 is TGCGCCAGCAGTGGACTAGCGGGCCTCACCTACGAGCAGTACTTC. Translating gives CASSGLAGLTYEQYF.

This clonotype was seen ten or more times. One end of the junction varies from germline; a read error may be responsible. The rearrangement uses TRBV7-7 and TRBJ2-5; 7 bases fit TRBD1. The length of the CDR3 is 17 residues. Germline values: CDR1 SSHAT, CDR2 FNYEAQ (reference sequence). CDR3 in amino acids: CASSLVSGTATPETQYF. The CDR3 nucleotides read TGTGCTAGCAGCTTAGTATCGGGGACAGCGACACCAGAGACCCAGTACTTC.

This chain links TRBV6-4 with TRBJ1-2; D call uncertain. With 3 bases removed from V and 4 bases from J, the gap between germline ends came to 15 bases. The V gene's germline CDR1 is MRHNA and CDR2 SNTAGT. The CDR3 runs to 15 residues. CDR3 region: CASSEGTVVFYGYTF. CDR3 bases: TGTGCCAGCAGTGAAGGAACAGTAGTTTTCTATGGCTACACCTTC.

The genes are TRBV12-3 or TRBV12-4 and TRBJ2-5; D is perhaps TRBD1 (6 bases). The CDR3 runs 14 residues. The V gene lost 6 bases and the J gene lost 0 bases, with 11 bases spanning the gap. The CDR3 loop is CASRSRGYQETQYF. The CDR3 region has the DNA TGTGCCAGCAGGTCAAGGGGGTACCAAGAGACCCAGTACTTC.